The sample holds one count of the clone carrying this TCR beta chain. This sample is drawn from a study of blood T cell repertoires in COVID-19. The wider study: The cDNA or gDNA used as material had been derived from T cells, B-cell-depleted T cells, or PBMCs.

In the original analysis: Estimates of nucleated cell counts were drawn from the amplification of reference gene primers. Sequencing used immunoSEQ multiplex PCR; TCRdb keeps in-frame clones, though not all of them. The V and J calls and clone size were taken over from that table, and D and trimming were inferred from the DNA. The sample contains about 120,000 clones, about 74% of which appear only once. The V segment lost 2 bases and the J segment 6 bases; nucleotides outside the gene matches: 16. CDR1 is MDHEN, CDR2 SYDVKM, per germline. This CDR3 contains 17 residues. Sequenced sample: peripheral blood. The clonotype comes from a human donor in a cohort sampled during active COVID-19. J is TRBJ2-7 and V is TRBV28, with 7 bases lining up with TRBD2. CDR3 DNA sequence: TGTGCCAGCAGTTTAGTCCCCCGAGGGACTACTGTATCCGAGCAGTACTTC. It encodes CASSLVPRGTTVSEQYF.